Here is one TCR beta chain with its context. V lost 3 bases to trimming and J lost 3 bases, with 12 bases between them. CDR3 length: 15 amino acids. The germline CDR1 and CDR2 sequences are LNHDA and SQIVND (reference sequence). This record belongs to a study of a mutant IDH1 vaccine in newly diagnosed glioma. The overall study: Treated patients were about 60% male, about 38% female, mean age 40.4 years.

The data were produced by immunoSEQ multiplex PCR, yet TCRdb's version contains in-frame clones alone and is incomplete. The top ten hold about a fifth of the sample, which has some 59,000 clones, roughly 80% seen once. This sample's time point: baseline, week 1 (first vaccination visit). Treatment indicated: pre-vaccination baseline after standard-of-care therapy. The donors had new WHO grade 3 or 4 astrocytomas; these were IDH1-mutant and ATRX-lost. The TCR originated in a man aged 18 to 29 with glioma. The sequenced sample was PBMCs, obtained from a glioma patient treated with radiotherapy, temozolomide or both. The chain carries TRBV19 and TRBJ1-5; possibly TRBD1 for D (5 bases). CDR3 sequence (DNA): TGTGCCAGTAGTATGCTGGGGGAAATCAATCAGCCCCAGCATTTT. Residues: CASSMLGEINQPQHF.